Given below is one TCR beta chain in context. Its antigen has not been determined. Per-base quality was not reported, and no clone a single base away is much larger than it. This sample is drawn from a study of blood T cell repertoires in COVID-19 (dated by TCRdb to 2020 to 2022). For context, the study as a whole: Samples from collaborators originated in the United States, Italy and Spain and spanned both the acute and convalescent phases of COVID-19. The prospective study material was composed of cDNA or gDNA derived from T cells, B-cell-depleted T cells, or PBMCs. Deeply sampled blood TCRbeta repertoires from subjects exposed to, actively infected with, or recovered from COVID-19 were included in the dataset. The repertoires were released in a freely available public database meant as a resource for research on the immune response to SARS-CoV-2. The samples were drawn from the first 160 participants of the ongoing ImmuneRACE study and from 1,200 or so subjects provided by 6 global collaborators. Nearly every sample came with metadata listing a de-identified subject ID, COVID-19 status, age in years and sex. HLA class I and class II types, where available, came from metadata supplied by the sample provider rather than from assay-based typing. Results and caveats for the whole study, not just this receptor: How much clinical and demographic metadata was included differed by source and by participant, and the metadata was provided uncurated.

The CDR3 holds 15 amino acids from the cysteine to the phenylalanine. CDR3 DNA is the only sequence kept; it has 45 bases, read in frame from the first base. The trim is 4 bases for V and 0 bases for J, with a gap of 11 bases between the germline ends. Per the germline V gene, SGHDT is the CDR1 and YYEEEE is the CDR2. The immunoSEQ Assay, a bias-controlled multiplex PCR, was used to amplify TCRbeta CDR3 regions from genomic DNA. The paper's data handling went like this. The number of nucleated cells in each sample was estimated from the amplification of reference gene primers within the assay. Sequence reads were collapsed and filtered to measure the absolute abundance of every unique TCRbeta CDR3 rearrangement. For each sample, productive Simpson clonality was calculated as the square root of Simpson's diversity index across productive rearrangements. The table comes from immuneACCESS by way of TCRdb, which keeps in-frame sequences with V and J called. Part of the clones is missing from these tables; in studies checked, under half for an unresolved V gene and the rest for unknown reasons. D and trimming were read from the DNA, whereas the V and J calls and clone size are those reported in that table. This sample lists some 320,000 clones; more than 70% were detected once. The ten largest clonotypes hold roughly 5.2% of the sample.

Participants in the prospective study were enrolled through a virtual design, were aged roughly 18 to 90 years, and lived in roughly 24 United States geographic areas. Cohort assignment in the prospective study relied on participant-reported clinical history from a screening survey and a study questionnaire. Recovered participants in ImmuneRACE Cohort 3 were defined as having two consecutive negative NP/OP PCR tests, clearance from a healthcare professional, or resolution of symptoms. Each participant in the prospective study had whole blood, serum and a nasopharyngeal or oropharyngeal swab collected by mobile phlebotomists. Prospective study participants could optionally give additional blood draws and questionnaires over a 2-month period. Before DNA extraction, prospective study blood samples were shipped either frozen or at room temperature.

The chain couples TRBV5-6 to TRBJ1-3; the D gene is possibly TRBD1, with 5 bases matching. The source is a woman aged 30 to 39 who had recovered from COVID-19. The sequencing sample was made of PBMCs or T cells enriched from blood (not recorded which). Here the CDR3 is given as CASSLGVSSGNTIYF. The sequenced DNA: TGTGCCAGCAGCCTAGGGGTCAGCTCTGGAAACACCATATATTTT.